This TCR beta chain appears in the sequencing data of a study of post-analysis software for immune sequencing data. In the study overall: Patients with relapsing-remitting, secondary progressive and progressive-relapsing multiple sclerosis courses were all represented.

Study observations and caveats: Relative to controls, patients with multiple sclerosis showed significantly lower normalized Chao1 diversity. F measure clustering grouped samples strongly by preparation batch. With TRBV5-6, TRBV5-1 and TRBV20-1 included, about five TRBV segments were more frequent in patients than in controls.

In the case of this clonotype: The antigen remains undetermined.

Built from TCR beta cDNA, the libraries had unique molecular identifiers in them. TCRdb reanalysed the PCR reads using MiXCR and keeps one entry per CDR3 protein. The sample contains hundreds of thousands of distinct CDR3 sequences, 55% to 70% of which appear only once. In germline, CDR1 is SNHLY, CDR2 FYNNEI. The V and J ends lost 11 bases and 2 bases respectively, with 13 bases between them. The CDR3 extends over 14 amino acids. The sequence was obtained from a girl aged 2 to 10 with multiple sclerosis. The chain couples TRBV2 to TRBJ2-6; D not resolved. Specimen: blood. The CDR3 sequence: CAGSPETGANVLTF. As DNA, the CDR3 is TGTGCCGGGTCTCCAGAGACTGGGGCCAACGTCCTGACTTTC.